The rows below give T cell receptor beta chains drawn from one sample of a study of blood T cell repertoires in COVID-19. Method: immunoSEQ multiplex PCR; TCRdb's copy keeps in-frame clones and lacks some. This table has 250,000 to 300,000 clones, over 75% appearing once. The sequenced sample was peripheral blood. Receptor source: a woman aged 55-69 years with acute or convalescent COVID-19. Each CDR3 is given with its conserved first and last residue.

v_call	j_call	cdr3_aa
TRBV6-1	TRBJ1-4	CASSEGGGATNEKLFF
TRBV19	TRBJ2-2	CASRDQGGTGELFF
TRBV30	TRBJ2-7	CAWSVEGRGVYEQYF
TRBV10-3	TRBJ2-3	CAISESLAATDTQYF
TRBV27	TRBJ1-5	CASGEIQGNQPQHF
TRBV24-1	TRBJ2-2	CATSDPGQPNTGELFF
TRBV24-1	TRBJ1-4	CATSDPGQGSVEKLFF
TRBV5-6	TRBJ2-5	CASTGPTGKETQYF
TRBV19	TRBJ2-3	CASSIQGTDTQYF
TRBV28	TRBJ1-2	CASRKGNPNYGYTF
TRBV3-1/TRBV3-2	TRBJ2-2	CASSQGREPGELFF
TRBV7-2	TRBJ1-1	CASSLGQGWTEAFF
TRBV5-6	TRBJ1-3	CASSTQGLGNTIYF
TRBV7-2	TRBJ2-3	CASSGGNREGRKDTQYF
TRBV28	TRBJ2-7	CASRQGTYEQYF
TRBV9	TRBJ1-5	CASSVTGASNQPQHF
TRBV5-4	TRBJ2-1	CASTHPLGSGEQFF
TRBV7-8	TRBJ2-7	CASGKLGVGNEQYF
TRBV4-3	TRBJ1-1	CASSQVIQANTEAFF
TRBV24-1	TRBJ2-3	CATSDAPPGQGAVDTQYF
TRBV9	TRBJ2-1	CASSARLAGNEQFF
TRBV7-2	TRBJ2-7	CASSLGLAGGEQYF
TRBV29-1	TRBJ1-2	CSVTGTGYGYTF
TRBV12-3/TRBV12-4	TRBJ2-7	CASGGGVSYEQYF
TRBV28	TRBJ1-6	CASTPAGVAPLHF
TRBV4-3	TRBJ1-5	CASSQGQGVDQPQHF
TRBV7-9	TRBJ2-5	CASSLTGTAKETQYF
TRBV5-4	TRBJ1-6	CASSLARPSSSPLHF
TRBV6-4	TRBJ1-2	CASKGANYGYTF
TRBV2	TRBJ2-6	CAAGSAPISGANVLTF
TRBV30	TRBJ2-1	CAWTPNPGQGAFF
TRBV6-2/TRBV6-3	TRBJ2-3	CASSYPPSGTRTDTQYF
TRBV3-1/TRBV3-2	TRBJ1-5	CASSQVSGQPQHF
TRBV19	TRBJ1-4	CASSTTSTNEKLFF
TRBV28	TRBJ2-2	CASSSGLWNTGELFF
TRBV29-1	TRBJ2-7	CSVEAAETEYEQYF
TRBV7-3	TRBJ2-7	CASSLGQGIHEQYF
TRBV7-3	TRBJ2-3	CASSPGGSTDTQYF
TRBV4-3	TRBJ1-5	CASSQEDRVEPQHF
TRBV7-8	TRBJ1-2	CASSFLSGAYGYTF
TRBV7-2	TRBJ2-3	CASSLAGVWDTQYF
TRBV9	TRBJ2-7	CASSLSGAGSYEQYF
TRBV19	TRBJ1-4	CASSRTGGSEKLFF
TRBV29-1	TRBJ1-2	CSVDRGPEADYYGYTF
TRBV7-2	TRBJ2-7	CASRGQAPSYEQYF
TRBV6-5	TRBJ1-1	CASIRTENTEAFF
TRBV18	TRBJ1-3	CASSPMGQGILSGNTIYF
TRBV15	TRBJ2-1	CATSSFTSGGANEQFF
TRBV19	TRBJ1-1	CASSALYGGERTEAFF
TRBV5-4	TRBJ2-1	CASSLAVSRDNEQFF
TRBV5-5	TRBJ2-2	CASRVGRENTGELFF